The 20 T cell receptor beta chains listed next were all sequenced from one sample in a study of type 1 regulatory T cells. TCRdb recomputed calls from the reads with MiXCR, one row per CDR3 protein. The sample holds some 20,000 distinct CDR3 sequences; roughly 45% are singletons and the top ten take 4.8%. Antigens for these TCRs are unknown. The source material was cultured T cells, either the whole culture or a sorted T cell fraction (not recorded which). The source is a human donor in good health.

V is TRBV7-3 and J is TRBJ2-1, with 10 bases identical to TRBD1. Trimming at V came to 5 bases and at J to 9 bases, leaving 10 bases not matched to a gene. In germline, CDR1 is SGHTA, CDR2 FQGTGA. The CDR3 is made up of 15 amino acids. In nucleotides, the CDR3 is TGTGCCAGCAGCATCCGGGACAGGGGTAGGAGTGAGCAGTTCTTC. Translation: CASSIRDRGRSEQFF.

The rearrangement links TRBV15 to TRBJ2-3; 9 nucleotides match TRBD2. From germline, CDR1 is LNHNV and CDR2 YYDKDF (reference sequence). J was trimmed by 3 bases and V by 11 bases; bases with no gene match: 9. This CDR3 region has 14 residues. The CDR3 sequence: CASRASGATDTQYF. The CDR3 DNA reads TGTGCCTCCCGGGCTAGCGGGGCGACAGATACGCAGTATTTT.

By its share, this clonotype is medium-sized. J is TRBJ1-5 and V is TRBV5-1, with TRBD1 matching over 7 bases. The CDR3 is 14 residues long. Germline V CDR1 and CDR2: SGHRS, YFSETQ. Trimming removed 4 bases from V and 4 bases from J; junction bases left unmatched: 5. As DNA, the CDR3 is TGCGCCAGCAGCCCCGGACAGGATAATCAGCCCCAGCATTTT. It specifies CASSPGQDNQPQHF.

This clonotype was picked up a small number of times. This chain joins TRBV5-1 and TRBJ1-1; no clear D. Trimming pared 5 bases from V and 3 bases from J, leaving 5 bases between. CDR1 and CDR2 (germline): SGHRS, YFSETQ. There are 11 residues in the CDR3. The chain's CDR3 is CASRSYTEAFF. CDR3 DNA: TGCGCCAGCAGATCGTACACTGAAGCTTTCTTT.

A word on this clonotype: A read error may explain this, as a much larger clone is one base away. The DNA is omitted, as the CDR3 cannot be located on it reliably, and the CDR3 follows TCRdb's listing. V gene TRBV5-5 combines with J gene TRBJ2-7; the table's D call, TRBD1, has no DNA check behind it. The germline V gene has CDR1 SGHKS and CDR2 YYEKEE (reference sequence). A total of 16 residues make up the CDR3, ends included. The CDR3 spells CASSLVGRGISYEQNF.

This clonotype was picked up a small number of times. For the CDR3, the DNA is TGTGCCAGCAGTTTGTGGCTAGCGGGGGCCTACAATGAGCAGTTCTTC. This encodes CASSLWLAGAYNEQFF. J is TRBJ2-1 and V is TRBV12-3 or TRBV12-4; 10 bases are shared with TRBD2. Trimming cost V 3 bases and J 2 bases; bases outside gene matches: 4. This CDR3 is 16 amino acids long.

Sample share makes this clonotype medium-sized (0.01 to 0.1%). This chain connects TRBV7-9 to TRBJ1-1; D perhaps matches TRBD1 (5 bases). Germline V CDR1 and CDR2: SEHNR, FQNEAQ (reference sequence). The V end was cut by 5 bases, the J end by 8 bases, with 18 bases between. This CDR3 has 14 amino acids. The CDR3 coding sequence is TGTGCCAGCAGCCCGGGCCCAGGGAGGACCGAAGCTTTCTTT. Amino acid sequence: CASSPGPGRTEAFF.

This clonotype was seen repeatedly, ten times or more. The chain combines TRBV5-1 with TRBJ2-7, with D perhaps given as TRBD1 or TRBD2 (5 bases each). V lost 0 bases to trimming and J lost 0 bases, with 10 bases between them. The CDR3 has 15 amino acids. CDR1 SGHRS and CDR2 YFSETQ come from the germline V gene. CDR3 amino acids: CASSLGGTYSYEQYF. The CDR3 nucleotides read TGCGCCAGCAGCTTGGGGGGGACCTACTCCTACGAGCAGTACTTC.

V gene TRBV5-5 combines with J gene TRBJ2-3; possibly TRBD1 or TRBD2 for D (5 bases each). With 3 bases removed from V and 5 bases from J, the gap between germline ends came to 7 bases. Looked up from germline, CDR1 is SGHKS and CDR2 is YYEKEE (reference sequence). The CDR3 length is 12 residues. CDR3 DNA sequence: TGTGCCAGCAGCTGGGACGTAGATACGCAGTATTTT. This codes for CASSWDVDTQYF. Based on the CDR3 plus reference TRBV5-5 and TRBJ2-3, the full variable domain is DAGVTQSPTHLIKTRGQQVTLRCSPISGHKSVSWYQQVLGQGPQFIFQYYEKEERGRGNFPDRFSARQFPNYSSELNVNALLLGDSALYLCASSWDVDTQYFGPGTRLTVL.

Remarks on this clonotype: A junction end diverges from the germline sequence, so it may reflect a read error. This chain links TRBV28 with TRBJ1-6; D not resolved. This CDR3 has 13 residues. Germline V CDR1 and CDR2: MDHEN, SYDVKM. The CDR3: CATSYFSSSPLHF. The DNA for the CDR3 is TGTGCCACCAGTTACTTCTCTAGTTCACCCCTCCACTTT. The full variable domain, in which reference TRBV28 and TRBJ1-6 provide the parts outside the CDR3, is DVKVTQSSRYLVKRTGEKVFLECVQDMDHENMFWYRQDPGLGLRLIYFSYDVKMKEKGDIPEGYSVSREKKERFSLILESASTNQTSMYLCATSYFSSSPLHFGNGTRLTVT.

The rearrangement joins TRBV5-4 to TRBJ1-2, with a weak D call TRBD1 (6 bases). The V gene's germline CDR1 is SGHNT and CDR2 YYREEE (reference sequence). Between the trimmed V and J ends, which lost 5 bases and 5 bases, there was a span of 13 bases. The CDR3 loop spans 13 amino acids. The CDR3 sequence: CASRTDRLYGYTF. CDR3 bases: TGTGCCAGCAGAACAGACAGGCTATATGGCTACACCTTC.

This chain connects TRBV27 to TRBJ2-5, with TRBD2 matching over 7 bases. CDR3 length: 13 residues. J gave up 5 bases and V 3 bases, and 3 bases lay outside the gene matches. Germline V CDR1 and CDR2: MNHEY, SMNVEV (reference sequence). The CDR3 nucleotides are TGTGCCAGCAGTTTTTTAGCGGGTGAGACCCAGTACTTC. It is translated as CASSFLAGETQYF.

The CDR3, as DNA: TGTGCCAGCTCACCGCGACAGGGGGCTTACGAGCAGTACTTC. Its translation: CASSPRQGAYEQYF. V usage is TRBV18 and J usage is TRBJ2-7, with 10 bases lining up with TRBD1. CDR1 and CDR2 (germline): KGHSH, LQKENI. V dropped 3 bases and J dropped 4; count of bases not matched to a gene: 3. The CDR3 covers 14 residues.

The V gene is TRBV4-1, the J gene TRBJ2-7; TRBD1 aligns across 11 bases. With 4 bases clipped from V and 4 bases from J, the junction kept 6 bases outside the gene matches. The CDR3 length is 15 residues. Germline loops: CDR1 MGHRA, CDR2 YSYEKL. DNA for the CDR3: TGCGCCAGCAGCCCAGGACAGGGGGCCCTATACGAGCAGTACTTC. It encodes CASSPGQGALYEQYF.

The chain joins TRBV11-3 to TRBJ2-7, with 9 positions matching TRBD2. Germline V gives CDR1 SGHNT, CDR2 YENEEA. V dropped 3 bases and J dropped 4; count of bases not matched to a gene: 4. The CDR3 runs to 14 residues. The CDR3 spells CASSFGGGAYEQYF. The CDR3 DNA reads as TGTGCCAGCAGCTTCGGCGGGGGGGCTTACGAGCAGTACTTC.

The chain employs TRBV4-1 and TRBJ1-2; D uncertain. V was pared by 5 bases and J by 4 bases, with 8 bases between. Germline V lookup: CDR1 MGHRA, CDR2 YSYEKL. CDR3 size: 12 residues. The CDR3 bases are TGCGCCAGCAGCGGGAGCGGCTATGGCTACACCTTC. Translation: CASSGSGYGYTF.

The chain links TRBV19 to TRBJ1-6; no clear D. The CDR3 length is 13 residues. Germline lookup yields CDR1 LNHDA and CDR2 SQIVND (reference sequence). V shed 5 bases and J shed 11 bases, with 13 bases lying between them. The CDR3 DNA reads TGTGCCAGTAGTCCCTCTCCTGGGACACCCCTCCACTTT. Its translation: CASSPSPGTPLHF.

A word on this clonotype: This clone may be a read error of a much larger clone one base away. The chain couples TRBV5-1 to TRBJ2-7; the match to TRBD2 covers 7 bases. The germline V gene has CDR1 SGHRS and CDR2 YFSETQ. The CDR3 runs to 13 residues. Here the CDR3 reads CTSSLRGNYEQYF. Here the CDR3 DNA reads TGCACCAGCAGCTTGCGGGGGAACTACGAGCAGTACTTC.

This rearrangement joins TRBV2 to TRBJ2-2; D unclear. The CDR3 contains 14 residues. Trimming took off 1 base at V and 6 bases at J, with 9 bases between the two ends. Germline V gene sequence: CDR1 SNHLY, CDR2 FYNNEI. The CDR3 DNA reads TGTGCCAGCAGTGAAGTTTCCGGGTCCGGGGAGCTGTTTTTT. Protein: CASSEVSGSGELFF.

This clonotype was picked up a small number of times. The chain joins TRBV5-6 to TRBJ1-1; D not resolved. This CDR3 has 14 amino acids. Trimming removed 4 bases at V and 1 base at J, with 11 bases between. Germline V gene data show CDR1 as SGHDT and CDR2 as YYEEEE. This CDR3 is CASSPKWGNTEAFF. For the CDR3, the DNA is TGTGCCAGCAGCCCGAAGTGGGGGAACACTGAAGCTTTCTTT. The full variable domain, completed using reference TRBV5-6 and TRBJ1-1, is DAGVTQSPTHLIKTRGQQVTLRCSPKSGHDTVSWYQQALGQGPQFIFQYYEEEERQRGNFPDRFSGHQFPNYSSELNVNALLLGDSALYLCASSPKWGNTEAFFGQGTRLTVV.